Here is one T cell receptor (beta chain) with its context. The antigen it recognizes is unknown. The sample holds no much larger clone one base away, and base qualities are not on file. Library method: multiplex PCR. TCRdb records Illumina HiSeq 4000 as the sequencer. To build TCR beta libraries, CDR3 regions were amplified by Arm-PCR using iRepertoire HTBI primers. Gel purification was performed on PCR products prior to sequencing. The paper's processing steps were these. Gene usage analysis of CDR3 amino acid clonotypes used the 55 to 65 TRBV and more than 13 TRBJ segments found across samples. COPE and FqMerger were used to merge filtered high-quality paired reads into contigs. BLAST was used to align contigs to IMGT TRBV, TRBD and TRBJ reference genes, and CDR3 was defined according to IMGT. Highly expanded clones were defined as clonotypes with a frequency above 0.1%. Repertoire diversity was measured by Shannon entropy, and V-J evenness by the Gini coefficient. Clonotypes shared by more than one individual were considered public. TCRdb applied fastp at Q25 and MiXCR to the public reads, then kept only in-frame beta chains. Records with the same CDR3 protein are collapsed into one entry carrying the most frequent genes and DNA. For this entry, the V and J calls and clone size follow TCRdb and not the study's own pipeline. For this sample the table gives about 290,000 distinct CDR3 sequences, of which under 25% were detected only once. 56% of the sample belongs to the ten largest clones.

The sample belongs to a study of regulatory T cells in long-lasting Graves disease (dated by TCRdb to the early 2020s). Study-wide context: Persistent Graves' disease was defined as persistently positive TSH receptor autoantibodies together with antithyroid drug treatment for over 5 years. Persistent Graves' disease patients were compared with newly diagnosed Graves' disease patients by peripheral blood TCR sequencing and RNA sequencing. The study was conducted in China and was registered as a clinical trial. A total of 35 or so samples were covered by TCR sequencing, comprising 13 persistent and about 20 newly diagnosed Graves' disease patients. Antithyroid drugs had been taken for approximately 9.5 years on average by persistent Graves' disease patients in the clinical cohort. Results and caveats for the whole study, not just this receptor: Peripheral blood alone was examined, since thyroid tissue, which constituted the primary lesion, could not be accessed. Compared with newly diagnosed patients, persistent Graves' disease patients had lower TCR Shannon entropy and fewer highly expanded clones, which suggests clonal expansion. The small sample size was acknowledged by the authors as a limitation that may reduce accuracy. TRBV28, TRBJ1-2 and TRBJ2-5 were preferentially used in persistent disease, while TRBV20-1 and TRBJ2-1 were favored in newly diagnosed disease. Persistent patients shared more public clonotypes among themselves (around 2,500) than newly diagnosed patients did (over 950). Only the TCR beta chain was sequenced and analyzed.

The sample's time point label, decoded: persistent/refractory GD, antithyroid drugs over 5 years with positive TRAb. RNA was extracted from PBMCs in TRIzol for both TCR sequencing and RNA sequencing. The diagnosis of Graves' disease followed American Thyroid Association guidelines. Patients for the study were recruited at an endocrinology department in Xi'an, China. From each patient, around 9 milliliters of peripheral blood was collected into an EDTA anticoagulant tube. Ficoll Paque Plus density gradient separation was used to isolate PBMCs, and no further T cell sorting was done. An Agilent 2100 Bioanalyzer and agarose gel were used to check RNA quality, while a NanoDrop 2000 measured RNA concentration. Looking up the germline V gene yields CDR1 MDHEN and CDR2 SYDVKM. Reading from cysteine to phenylalanine, the CDR3 counts 14 amino acids. The retained sequence is limited to the CDR3, 42 bases, with the frame set at the first base. V is reduced by 4 bases and J by 2 bases, leaving a spacing of 8 bases between them.

Sequences were derived from peripheral blood mononuclear cells (PBMCs), sampled when the disease was refractory, from a patient treated with antithyroid drugs. The chain couples TRBV28 to TRBJ2-2; no confident D gene assignment can be made. The sequence was obtained from a female donor with Graves disease. The CDR3 in this case is CASSYATNTGELFF. The DNA sequence reads TGTGCCAGCAGTTACGCCACTAACACCGGGGAGCTGTTTTTT.